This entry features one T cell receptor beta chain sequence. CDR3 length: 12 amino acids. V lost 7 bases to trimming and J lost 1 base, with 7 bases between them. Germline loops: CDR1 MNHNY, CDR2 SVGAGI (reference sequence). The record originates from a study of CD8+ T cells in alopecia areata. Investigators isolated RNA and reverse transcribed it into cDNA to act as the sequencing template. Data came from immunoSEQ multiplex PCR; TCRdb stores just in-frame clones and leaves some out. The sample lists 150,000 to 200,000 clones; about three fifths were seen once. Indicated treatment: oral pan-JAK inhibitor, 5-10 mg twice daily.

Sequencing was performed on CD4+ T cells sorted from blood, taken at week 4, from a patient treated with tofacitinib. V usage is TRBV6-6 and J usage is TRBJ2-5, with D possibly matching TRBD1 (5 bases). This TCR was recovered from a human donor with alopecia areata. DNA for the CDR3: TGTGCCAGCAAGGGGTCCCAAGAGACCCAGTACTTC. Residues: CASKGSQETQYF.